The source of this T cell receptor (beta chain) is a study of blood T cell repertoires in COVID-19. Study context: The analysed material was cDNA or gDNA that came from T cells, B-cell-depleted T cells, or PBMCs.

Libraries were prepared by immunoSEQ multiplex PCR; TCRdb keeps only in-frame clonotypes and omits some of them. The profile covers roughly 230,000 clones, with approximately 92% appearing a single time and roughly 5% taken by the ten largest. The sample comprised peripheral blood. This clonotype originated in a woman aged 40 to 50 who had recovered from COVID-19.

CDR3 region: CASSPVAYEQYF. In DNA, the CDR3 is TGTGCCAGCAGTCCCGTCGCCTACGAGCAGTACTTC. V gene TRBV28 combines with J gene TRBJ2-7; D is ambiguous. CDR1 MDHEN and CDR2 SYDVKM come from the germline V gene. The CDR3 loop spans 12 amino acids. V lost 5 bases and J lost 2, with 7 bases in between.